The text below deals with one T cell receptor (beta chain). This sample is drawn from a study of control samples from healthy donors and cancer patients. Profiling relied on immunoSEQ multiplex PCR, and the TCRdb table lists in-frame clones only, not all of them. This sample has about 100,000 clones; less than 90% occur once, and the top ten carry 15% to 20%. Germline V gene lookup returns CDR1 SQVTM and CDR2 ANQGSEA. The CDR3 has 16 residues. V lost 0 bases and J 1 base, leaving 13 bases between the germline ends. The chain uses TRBV29-1 and TRBJ2-4; D may be TRBD1 (5 bases). The TCR originated in a woman aged 50 to 60 in good health. The sample consisted of blood. The CDR3 DNA reads TGCAGCGTTGAAGATTATGGGGCTGGGGCCAAAAACATTCAGTACTTC. The encoded protein is CSVEDYGAGAKNIQYF.